This TCR beta chain was captured in a study of monozygotic twins with inflammatory bowel disease. Study-level findings and limits: Among twins, concordant and discordant pairs did not differ in repertoire similarity, possibly from limited power.

TCRalpha and TCRbeta cDNA underwent two nested PCRs of 16 and 9 cycles. TCRdb re-called the 5' RACE reads; one entry per CDR3 protein, DNA not given. The listing contains about 160,000 distinct CDR3 sequences. Comment on this clonotype: Its antigen is as yet unknown.

This receptor was taken from a human donor with ulcerative colitis or Crohn's disease, or a healthy co-twin of an affected twin (not recorded which). Material: blood.

CDR3 region: CASSLEGYYNEQFF. The gene calls are TRBV7-9 and TRBJ2-1. Germline loops: CDR1 SEHNR, CDR2 FQNEAQ (reference sequence). The CDR3 sequence is 14 residues long.